This section outlines one TCR beta chain sequence together with its context. What it binds is not known. The primer mix had 60 Vbeta and 13 Jbeta primers. Per the original methods: Roughly 10 million shared chains were among the approximately 80 million unique TCR beta chains that a later analysis counted. Assay: immunoSEQ multiplex PCR; the TCRdb copy retains only in-frame clones and omits some. The D gene and trimming were derived from the DNA, and the V and J assignments and clone size from that table. There are approximately 150,000 clones in the sample; approximately 80% occur only once, and approximately 2.8% lies in the top ten. V shed 2 bases and J 4 bases; nucleotides not matched to a gene: 14. The CDR3 runs 20 residues. Germline CDR1 and CDR2: MNHNS and SASEGT. This record comes from a study of cytomegalovirus exposure and HLA in healthy donors. Broader study findings: Many donors shared some public TCRs, even though most TCR sequences were rare.

The genes are TRBV6-1 and TRBJ2-3, with 14 positions matching TRBD2. Material: PBMCs. The TCR was taken from a male donor in good health and CMV-seronegative. In DNA form, the CDR3 reads TGTGCCAGCAGTGAACCTAGGAGACTAGCGGGAGGGTCAGGTGCAGATACGCAGTATTTT. This translates into CASSEPRRLAGGSGADTQYF.